These 22 T cell receptor beta chains originate from one sample sequenced in a study of CD8+CD57+ T cells in acquired aplastic anemia. The sequenced patients had an expansion of CD8+CD57+ cells seen by flow cytometry. Template material for TCR beta VDJ and CDR3 profiling consisted of genomic DNA. Using its own MiXCR run on the reads, TCRdb lists one record per CDR3 protein. Of 50,000 to 65,000 distinct CDR3 sequences in the sample, approximately 50% are singletons; the top ten hold roughly 15%. The sample taken for sequencing was sorted CD4+, CD8+, or CD8+CD57+ T cells (not recorded which) from PBMCs. The source of these receptors is a human donor with aplastic anemia.

The CDR3, as DNA: TGTGCCAGCAGCTTAGACGCTGCCATGAACACTGAAGCTTTCTTT. Protein: CASSLDAAMNTEAFF. This chain uses TRBV4-2 with TRBJ1-1; D not resolved. The CDR3 length is 15 residues. Trimming shortened V by 5 bases and J by 0 bases, and 13 bases separated the two germline ends. Germline V gene data show CDR1 as LGHNA and CDR2 as YNFKEQ.

The chain is built from TRBV15 and TRBJ2-5; 9 bases line up with TRBD1. V dropped 0 bases and J dropped 2; count of bases not matched to a gene: 4. Looked up from germline, CDR1 is LNHNV and CDR2 is YYDKDF (reference sequence). The CDR3 length is 16 residues. The CDR3 region is CATSRDKGTGQETQYF. CDR3 sequence (DNA): TGTGCCACCAGCAGAGATAAGGGGACAGGGCAAGAGACCCAGTACTTC.

This sequence joins TRBV5-6 and TRBJ2-2; D could derive from TRBD1 or TRBD2 (5 bases each). The germline V and J ends were trimmed by 2 bases and 4 bases, with 12 bases remaining between them. Germline loops: CDR1 SGHDT, CDR2 YYEEEE. The CDR3 runs to 15 residues. Here the CDR3 DNA reads TGTGCCAGCAGCTTTGAGGGGCTCGGCACCGGGGAGCTGTTTTTT. This encodes CASSFEGLGTGELFF.

This clonotype was found many times. Its ends do not fully match the called genes, so a read error is possible. V usage is TRBV11-2 and J usage is TRBJ2-5; perhaps TRBD2 as D (6 bases). Per the germline V gene, CDR1 is SGHAT and CDR2 is FQNNGV. This CDR3 has 14 residues. CDR3 protein: CASSLDGGEETQYF. DNA for the CDR3: TGTGCCAGCAGTTTAGACGGAGGGGAAGAGACCCAGTACTTC.

This sequence joins TRBV15 and TRBJ2-7; 7 nucleotides line up with TRBD2. V shed 4 bases and J 4 bases; nucleotides not matched to a gene: 7. CDR3 size: 14 residues. CDR1 LNHNV and CDR2 YYDKDF come from the germline V gene (reference sequence). The CDR3 nucleotides read TGTGCCACCAGCATACGACTAGCAGGTTACGAGCAGTACTTC. Protein sequence: CATSIRLAGYEQYF.

This clonotype was recorded at least ten times. The chain joins TRBV18 to TRBJ1-2, with 7 bases identical to TRBD1. The CDR3 consists of 18 residues. V shed 3 bases and J 3 bases; nucleotides not matched to a gene: 16. The V gene's germline CDR1 is KGHSH and CDR2 LQKENI. The CDR3 here is CASSPRNQRGRGYYGYTF. The CDR3, as DNA: TGTGCCAGCTCACCGCGCAATCAGAGGGGGCGTGGATACTATGGCTACACCTTC.

V is TRBV12-3 or TRBV12-4 and J is TRBJ2-7, with D maybe TRBD1 (5 bases). This CDR3 has 18 amino acids. V was cut by 2 bases and J by 2 bases, with 22 bases left in between. The CDR3 DNA is TGTGCCAGCAGTTTAAGGTGGTCTCCCGGACACCTTACCTACGAGCAGTACTTC. This translates into CASSLRWSPGHLTYEQYF.

This clonotype appeared many times. The chain has TRBV24-1 and TRBJ2-3, with 12 bases fitting TRBD2. This CDR3 has 14 residues. Trimming cost V 9 bases and J 6 bases; bases outside gene matches: 6. Germline CDR1 KGHDR, CDR2 SFDVKD. The CDR3 DNA follows: TGTGCCACCCTAGCGGGGGGGCTGACGGATACGCAGTATTTT. Protein sequence: CATLAGGLTDTQYF.

Of note for this clonotype: In this CDR3 the conserved last residue, phenylalanine or tryptophan, is missing, so a read error is likely. This rearrangement joins TRBV7-3 to TRBJ2-7; D gene unclear. The CDR3 has 14 amino acids. V was cut by 5 bases and J by 7 bases, with 18 bases left in between. CDR1 is SGHTA, CDR2 FQGTGA, per germline. This CDR3 reads CASSPQVVAREQYC. The CDR3 bases are TGTGCCAGCAGCCCCCAAGTGGTAGCTCGGGAGCAGTACTGC.

J is TRBJ2-7 and V is TRBV2; D not certain. V shed 7 bases and J shed 4 bases, with 11 bases lying between them. CDR1 and CDR2 (germline): SNHLY, FYNNEI. The CDR3 spans 12 residues. DNA of the CDR3: TGTGCCAGCACCTACACAACGTACGAGCAGTACTTC. This codes for CASTYTTYEQYF.

The CDR3 nucleotides read TGTGCCAGCAGCGTAGTCGGAGCCCACGATACGCAGTATTTT. As protein: CASSVVGAHDTQYF. V is TRBV9 and J is TRBJ2-3; D not certain. The CDR3 contains 14 residues. Germline lookup yields CDR1 SGDLS and CDR2 YYNGEE. Trimming removed 0 bases from V and 6 bases from J, with 11 bases in between.

V gene TRBV24-1 combines with J gene TRBJ2-2; D ambiguous. The CDR3 length is 13 residues. The germline V gene encodes CDR1 KGHDR and CDR2 SFDVKD. V lost 11 bases and J 0 bases, leaving 9 bases between the germline ends. CDR3 bases: TGTGCCATAGTATCAGCGAACACCGGGGAGCTGTTTTTT. Residues: CAIVSANTGELFF.

The chain carries TRBV12-3 or TRBV12-4 and TRBJ1-1, with TRBD1 matching 8 bases. J gave up 3 bases and V 4 bases, and 4 bases lay outside the gene matches. The CDR3 extends over 14 amino acids. The CDR3 DNA sequence: TGTGCCAGCAGTTGGCAGGGGGCGGACACTGAAGCTTTCTTT. This encodes CASSWQGADTEAFF.

With regard to this clonotype: One end of the junction does not line up with germline, which may come from a read error. The chain combines TRBV2 with TRBJ2-1, with D perhaps TRBD1 or TRBD2 (5 bases each). The germline V gene has CDR1 SNHLY and CDR2 FYNNEI. This CDR3 contains 14 residues. Written as DNA, the CDR3 is TGTGCCAGCCTCCGGGGACCGTCCTTCAATGAGCAGTTCTTC. Protein product: CASLRGPSFNEQFF.

The chain has TRBV12-3 or TRBV12-4 and TRBJ1-3; 10 bases line up with TRBD1. The J segment lost 7 bases and the V segment lost 5 bases, leaving 5 bases of the junction unmatched. The CDR3 loop spans 14 amino acids. DNA for the CDR3: TGTGCCAGCAGTGCCGGGACAGGGGTGAACACCATATATTTT. It is translated as CASSAGTGVNTIYF.

The rearrangement joins TRBV7-8 to TRBJ1-3; unclear D gene. Per the germline V gene, CDR1 is SGHVS and CDR2 is FQNEAQ. The CDR3 sequence is 14 residues long. V was trimmed by 5 bases and J by 1 base, leaving 9 bases between them. CDR3 residues: CASSDGTSGNTIYF. The CDR3 DNA follows: TGTGCCAGCAGCGACGGAACTTCTGGAAACACCATATATTTT.

This rearrangement joins TRBV10-2 to TRBJ2-7; 11 nucleotides line up with TRBD2. The CDR3 extends over 14 amino acids. CDR1 is WSHSY, CDR2 SAAADI, per germline. The ends lost 3 bases at V and 9 bases at J; junction bases unmatched: 7. CDR3 nucleotides: TGCGCCAGCAGTGAAGTAGCGGGAGGGCGAGGGCAGTACTTC. Its protein product is CASSEVAGGRGQYF.

The rearrangement joins TRBV24-1 to TRBJ2-1; 7 bases are a match to TRBD1. The CDR3 has 15 residues. The germline gives CDR1 KGHDR, CDR2 SFDVKD. J was trimmed by 8 bases and V by 4 bases; bases with no gene match: 10. The CDR3 DNA is TGTGCCACCAGTGAAGGGGACAGACGAGGTGATGAGCAGTTCTTC. Its protein product is CATSEGDRRGDEQFF.

The chain uses TRBV10-3 and TRBJ2-7, with TRBD2 matching 7 bases. The V segment lost 5 bases and the J segment 0 bases; nucleotides outside the gene matches: 4. Per germline, CDR1 ENHRY and CDR2 SYGVKD. CDR3 length: 14 amino acids. CDR3 DNA sequence: TGTGCCATCAGTAGAGCGGGGAACTCCTACGAGCAGTACGTC. Its translation: CAISRAGNSYEQYV.

This sequence joins TRBV6-1 and TRBJ1-1; 7 bases line up with TRBD1. This CDR3 is 14 amino acids long. Trimming cost V 2 bases and J 8 bases; bases outside gene matches: 8. CDR1 and CDR2 from the germline V gene are MNHNS and SASEGT. CDR3 sequence: CASSESGEQGEAFF. The CDR3 DNA reads as TGTGCCAGCAGTGAATCGGGGGAACAGGGGGAAGCTTTCTTT.

V is TRBV2 and J is TRBJ1-5; weak D call: TRBD1 (6 bases). With 5 bases removed from V and 6 bases from J, the gap between germline ends came to 11 bases. The CDR3 length is 13 residues. The germline V gene encodes CDR1 SNHLY and CDR2 FYNNEI. The CDR3 reads CASSPGVGQPQHF. CDR3 nucleotides: TGTGCCAGCAGTCCAGGGGTGGGTCAGCCCCAGCATTTT.

This clonotype was found many times. The chain couples TRBV7-9 to TRBJ2-2; D gene ambiguous. The length of the CDR3 is 12 residues. V was trimmed by 5 bases and J by 7 bases, leaving 8 bases between them. Germline V gene data show CDR1 as SEHNR and CDR2 as FQNEAQ (reference sequence). CDR3 in DNA: TGTGCCAGCAGCCCCCCCAGCGGGGAGCTGTTTTTT. Amino acid sequence: CASSPPSGELFF.